This TCR beta chain was identified during a study of OX40 agonist ivuxolimab in advanced cancers. About the research overall: People in dose escalation had one of these cancers: hepatocellular carcinoma, melanoma, renal cell or head and neck cancer. A male proportion of about 84% was recorded, with mean age about 60 years and range about 20 to 90. Study-level results: CD8+ T cells averaged more expanded clones than CD4+.

Generated by immunoSEQ multiplex PCR, the TCRdb table keeps only in-frame clones and is missing some. The data show roughly 45,000 clones, about three quarters seen once. As concerns this clone: Antigen specificity is unknown.

Collection of blood occurred at baseline, at cycle 4 day 1, and at cycle 7 day 1. The sample consisted of CD4+ or CD8+ T cells sorted from blood, taken in a trial of the OX40 agonist ivuxolimab. This clonotype was sampled from an adult with an advanced solid tumor such as melanoma, head and neck, liver or kidney cancer.

The CDR3 loop reads CASSLGTSGTYEQYF. The CDR3 nucleotides read TGTGCCAGCAGCCTCGGGACTAGCGGGACCTACGAGCAGTACTTC. This chain joins TRBV21-1 and TRBJ2-5; whether TRBD2, the table's D call, matches the DNA was not checked. The J call may not be correct, given that the DNA end is closer to TRBJ2-7. TRBV21-1 represents a pseudogene. The CDR3 runs 15 residues.